The 28 T cell receptor beta chains in this list originate from one sample, sequenced in a study of graft-versus-host responses after intestinal transplantation. These receptors have no identified antigens. Using immunoSEQ multiplex PCR, the repertoire was profiled, and TCRdb retains in-frame clones only, with some absent. The sample lists 45,000 to 50,000 clones; around 90% were seen once. The material sequenced was unstimulated CD4+ T cells sorted from spleen or lymph node cells, taken before transplant. The receptors were sampled from a human donor who was the organ donor for an intestinal transplant.

The J gene is TRBJ1-3, the V gene TRBV5-1; TRBD1 might be the D (5 bases). Germline assignment: CDR1 SGHRS and CDR2 YFSETQ. The CDR3 has 13 residues. Trimming took off 3 bases at V and 4 bases at J, with 8 bases between the two ends. The CDR3 region is CASSSRQGNTIYF. CDR3 in DNA: TGCGCCAGCAGCTCTCGACAGGGAAACACCATATATTTT. The full variable domain, in which reference TRBV5-1 and TRBJ1-3 provide the parts outside the CDR3, is KAGVTQTPRYLIKTRGQQVTLSCSPISGHRSVSWYQQTPGQGLQFLFEYFSETQRNKGNFPGRFSGRQFSNSRSEMNVSTLELGDSALYLCASSSRQGNTIYFGEGSWLTVV.

This chain connects TRBV7-3 to TRBJ2-2; D is perhaps TRBD2 (6 bases). CDR3 length: 14 amino acids. Germline CDR1 and CDR2: SGHTA and FQGTGA. The germline V and J ends were trimmed by 5 bases and 0 bases, with 7 bases remaining between them. The CDR3 DNA reads TGTGCCAGCAGCCGGGACTCGAACACCGGGGAGCTGTTTTTT. As protein: CASSRDSNTGELFF.

V gene TRBV7-8 combines with J gene TRBJ2-1; D uncertain. The V gene's germline CDR1 is SGHVS and CDR2 FQNEAQ. The CDR3 length is 13 residues. Trimming cost V 1 base and J 12 bases, with 13 bases left between them. The CDR3 here is CASSLERAQWQFF. DNA for the CDR3: TGTGCCAGCAGCTTAGAAAGGGCGCAGTGGCAGTTCTTC.

The chain links TRBV28 to TRBJ1-2; 7 nucleotides match TRBD1. The germline V gene has CDR1 MDHEN and CDR2 SYDVKM. V was clipped by 6 bases and J by 9 bases; unmatched bases: 10. The CDR3 extends over 13 amino acids. The CDR3 DNA follows: TGTGCCAGCAGCCGAGGACAGGCTAGGAGCTACACCTTC. Its protein is CASSRGQARSYTF.

The count of this clone is one. This chain connects TRBV5-1 to TRBJ1-3; D might be TRBD1 (6 bases). Germline CDR1 reads SGHRS; CDR2 reads YFSETQ. The V end lost 5 bases, the J end lost 4 bases, and 10 bases lay between the germline ends. CDR3 length: 13 amino acids. CDR3 nucleotides: TGCGCCAGCAGGGACAGCGAAGGAAACACCATATATTTT. This codes for CASRDSEGNTIYF.

This clone was seen just once. The V and J genes are TRBV5-1 and TRBJ2-1; no firm D call. V lost 0 bases and J lost 0, with 4 bases in between. CDR3 length: 14 residues. The germline V gene encodes CDR1 SGHRS and CDR2 YFSETQ. The DNA for the CDR3 is TGCGCCAGCAGCTTGGGGGGCTCCTACAATGAGCAGTTCTTC. It translates to CASSLGGSYNEQFF. Based on the CDR3 plus reference TRBV5-1 and TRBJ2-1, the full variable domain is KAGVTQTPRYLIKTRGQQVTLSCSPISGHRSVSWYQQTPGQGLQFLFEYFSETQRNKGNFPGRFSGRQFSNSRSEMNVSTLELGDSALYLCASSLGGSYNEQFFGPGTRLTVL.

The CDR3 DNA reads TGTGCCAGCAGTTCTAGGATTGGCAATGAGCAGTTCTTC. It is translated as CASSSRIGNEQFF. This chain uses TRBV28 with TRBJ2-1; unclear D gene. The CDR3 totals 13 residues. Trimming removed 4 bases at V and 6 bases at J, with 10 bases between. CDR1 and CDR2 from the germline V gene are MDHEN and SYDVKM. The variable domain in full, with the rest retrieved from reference TRBV28 and TRBJ2-1, is DVKVTQSSRYLVKRTGEKVFLECVQDMDHENMFWYRQDPGLGLRLIYFSYDVKMKEKGDIPEGYSVSREKKERFSLILESASTNQTSMYLCASSSRIGNEQFFGPGTRLTVL.

The CDR3 loop is CASSMTGVNEQFF. The CDR3 region has the DNA TGTGCCAGTAGTATGACAGGGGTCAATGAGCAGTTCTTC. The chain joins TRBV19 to TRBJ2-1; TRBD1 aligns across 8 bases. The J segment lost 6 bases and the V segment lost 3 bases, leaving 1 base of the junction unmatched. The CDR3 consists of 13 residues. Germline values: CDR1 LNHDA, CDR2 SQIVND (reference sequence).

The chain employs TRBV15 and TRBJ2-1; no clear D gene. The CDR3 length is 13 residues. Germline CDR1 and CDR2: LNHNV and YYDKDF (reference sequence). Trimming removed 0 bases from V and 5 bases from J, with 5 bases in between. The CDR3 loop reads CATSRDPNNEQFF. As DNA, the CDR3 is TGTGCCACCAGCAGAGATCCTAACAATGAGCAGTTCTTC.

V is TRBV4-1 and J is TRBJ2-5; D is unresolved. The V and J ends lost 0 bases and 8 bases respectively, with 7 bases between them. Per the germline V gene, CDR1 is MGHRA and CDR2 is YSYEKL. CDR3 length equals 12 residues. CDR3 sequence: CASSQDGNTQYF. The CDR3 region has the DNA TGCGCCAGCAGCCAAGATGGCAACACCCAGTACTTC.

The genes are TRBV6-5 and TRBJ2-5; D not certain. The CDR3 runs 9 residues. V lost 5 bases and J lost 13, with 8 bases in between. The germline V gene encodes CDR1 MNHEY and CDR2 SVGAGI. CDR3 sequence: CASSHAWYF. CDR3 nucleotides: TGTGCCAGCAGTCACGCTTGGTACTTC.

The chain employs TRBV18 and TRBJ2-3, with a possible D match to TRBD1 (6 bases). Germline-derived CDR1 and CDR2 are KGHSH and LQKENI. The CDR3 runs 18 residues. V lost 2 bases and J 0 bases, leaving 18 bases between the germline ends. CDR3 nucleotide sequence: TGTGCCAGCTCACCAGATGTGGGGGCGGCCCTGAGCACAGATACGCAGTATTTT. Translation: CASSPDVGAALSTDTQYF.

The genes are TRBV29-1 and TRBJ2-7; 11 nucleotides align to TRBD2. V shed 2 bases and J 3 bases; nucleotides not matched to a gene: 6. The CDR3 covers 15 residues. CDR1 is SQVTM, CDR2 ANQGSEA, per germline. The CDR3 is CSVESVGTSGYEQYF. DNA of the CDR3: TGCAGCGTTGAATCCGTTGGGACTAGCGGCTACGAGCAGTACTTC.

The chain recombines TRBV30 with TRBJ1-5; TRBD1 agrees at 8 bases. CDR1 and CDR2 (germline): GTSNPN, SVGIG (reference sequence). The CDR3 totals 16 residues. J was trimmed by 5 bases and V by 3 bases; bases with no gene match: 12. CDR3 nucleotide sequence: TGTGCCTGGAGAGGATCCGGCCAGGGGGCACATCAGCCCCAGCATTTT. This encodes CAWRGSGQGAHQPQHF. Combining the CDR3 with reference TRBV30 and TRBJ1-5 gives the whole variable domain SQTIHQWPATLVQPVGSPLSLECTVEGTSNPNLYWYRQAAGRGLQLLFYSVGIGQISSEVPQNLSASRPQDRQFILSSKKLLLSDSGFYLCAWRGSGQGAHQPQHFGDGTRLSIL.

The chain uses TRBV7-8 and TRBJ2-1, with D uncertain. Germline CDR1 SGHVS, CDR2 FQNEAQ. The CDR3 is 12 residues long. The V end lost 3 bases, the J end lost 5 bases, and 5 bases lay between the germline ends. CDR3 sequence (DNA): TGTGCCAGCAGCTTCGGTAACAATGAGCAGTTCTTC. Protein product: CASSFGNNEQFF.

The rearrangement joins TRBV7-3 to TRBJ2-5; 7 nucleotides agree with TRBD1. The J segment lost 3 bases and the V segment lost 1 base, leaving 5 bases of the junction unmatched. Germline V gene lookup returns CDR1 SGHTA and CDR2 FQGTGA. This CDR3 is 15 amino acids long. CDR3 protein: CASSLRGQTKETQYF. The CDR3 DNA sequence: TGTGCCAGCAGCTTAAGGGGACAGACTAAAGAGACCCAGTACTTC.

V and J are TRBV5-4 and TRBJ1-3; 10 positions match TRBD1. The germline gives CDR1 SGHNT, CDR2 YYREEE (reference sequence). J gave up 5 bases and V 0 bases, and 2 bases lay outside the gene matches. The CDR3 covers 15 residues. CDR3 residues: CASSLGGQGRNTIYF. The CDR3 nucleotides are TGTGCCAGCAGCTTGGGGGGACAGGGGAGAAACACCATATATTTT. Full variable domain (remainder filled in from reference TRBV5-4 and TRBJ1-3): ETGVTQSPTHLIKTRGQQVTLRCSSQSGHNTVSWYQQALGQGPQFIFQYYREEENGRGNFPPRFSGLQFPNYSSELNVNALELDDSALYLCASSLGGQGRNTIYFGEGSWLTVV.

The gene calls are TRBV27 and TRBJ1-1; 10 nucleotides agree with TRBD1. CDR1 is MNHEY and CDR2 is SMNVEV in the germline V gene (reference sequence). CDR3 length equals 15 residues. Trimming at V came to 5 bases and at J to 1 base, leaving 4 bases not matched to a gene. The CDR3 here is CASSRTGGENTEAFF. In DNA form, the CDR3 reads TGTGCCAGCAGTCGGACAGGGGGTGAGAACACTGAAGCTTTCTTT.

CDR3 coding DNA: TGTGCCAGCAGCTTAGGGGACCGCTACAATGAGCAGTTCTTC. Its protein product is CASSLGDRYNEQFF. The rearrangement links TRBV7-9 to TRBJ2-1, with D perhaps assigned TRBD1 or TRBD2 (5 bases each). Germline CDR1 is SEHNR and CDR2 is FQNEAQ (reference sequence). This CDR3 is built from 14 residues. V gave up 1 base and J gave up 3 bases, with 7 bases separating them.

This rearrangement joins TRBV10-2 to TRBJ2-5; the D gene could be TRBD1 or TRBD2 (6 bases each). V lost 8 bases to trimming and J lost 1 base, with 11 bases between them. Germline V gene data show CDR1 as WSHSY and CDR2 as SAAADI. The CDR3 has 13 amino acids. The CDR3 nucleotides read TGCGCCAGCGCGGGACACCCCCAAGAGACCCAGTACTTC. It codes for CASAGHPQETQYF.

V gene TRBV9 combines with J gene TRBJ2-3, with D uncertain. Trimming left V 0 bases short and J 2 bases short, with 13 bases between. The CDR3 covers 16 residues. Germline loops: CDR1 SGDLS, CDR2 YYNGEE. Written as DNA, the CDR3 is TGTGCCAGCAGCGTAGGCGATAGTACCCTCACAGATACGCAGTATTTT. It is translated as CASSVGDSTLTDTQYF.

The chain links TRBV27 to TRBJ2-7, with D perhaps TRBD1 or TRBD2 (5 bases each). The CDR3 spans 15 residues. Germline CDR1 is MNHEY and CDR2 is SMNVEV (reference sequence). V lost 5 bases and J lost 2, with 16 bases in between. CDR3 in amino acids: CASSKRWDRPYEQYF. Here the CDR3 DNA reads TGTGCCAGCAGTAAGCGTTGGGACCGACCCTACGAGCAGTACTTC.

As regards this clone: The same CDR3 arises from other DNA sequences in this sample as well. This chain joins TRBV5-1 and TRBJ1-5; 7 bases map to TRBD1. The CDR3 is made up of 15 amino acids. Germline-derived CDR1 and CDR2 are SGHRS and YFSETQ. V dropped 4 bases and J dropped 3; count of bases not matched to a gene: 7. CDR3 protein: CASSPQGLFNQPQHF. The CDR3, as DNA: TGCGCCAGCAGCCCACAGGGGCTCTTCAATCAGCCCCAGCATTTT.

The rearrangement links TRBV7-3 to TRBJ2-2; TRBD2 matches at 9 bases. CDR3 length equals 16 residues. CDR1 and CDR2 (germline): SGHTA, FQGTGA. V was clipped by 1 base and J by 7 bases; unmatched bases: 7. Here the CDR3 DNA reads TGTGCCAGCAGCTTAAATGCCGGGACTAGCCTCGGGGAGCTGTTTTTT. Residues: CASSLNAGTSLGELFF.

A remark on this clone: The sample contains more than one DNA sequence encoding this CDR3. The rearrangement uses TRBV4-3 and TRBJ2-3, with TRBD1 as a possible D gene (6 bases). The V end lost 1 base, the J end lost 6 bases, and 11 bases lay between the germline ends. The CDR3 is 14 residues long. Germline CDR1 LGHNA, CDR2 YSLEER. The CDR3 DNA follows: TGCGCCAGCAGCCAAGGAGGGGGTCGGGATACGCAGTATTTT. This codes for CASSQGGGRDTQYF.

This chain uses TRBV5-1 with TRBJ2-3; tentative D call: TRBD1 (6 bases). CDR3 length: 15 residues. The V and J ends lost 4 bases and 3 bases respectively, with 15 bases between them. Germline-derived CDR1 and CDR2 are SGHRS and YFSETQ. CDR3 DNA: TGCGCCAGCAGCCCCCCAGGGGTGTGGACAGATACGCAGTATTTT. This gives the protein CASSPPGVWTDTQYF.

This rearrangement joins TRBV2 to TRBJ2-1; 12 bases fit TRBD2. The junction had 7 bases not matched to a gene; V was cut back by 6 bases and J by 4 bases. Per germline, CDR1 SNHLY and CDR2 FYNNEI. CDR3 length equals 16 residues. DNA for the CDR3: TGTGCCAGCAGGAGACTAGCGGGAGCAGCTTACAATGAGCAGTTCTTC. This codes for CASRRLAGAAYNEQFF. Drawing the rest from reference TRBV2 and TRBJ2-1, the complete variable domain is EPEVTQTPSHQVTQMGQEVILRCVPISNHLYFYWYRQILGQKVEFLVSFYNNEISEKSEIFDDQFSVERPDGSNFTLKIRSTKLEDSAMYFCASRRLAGAAYNEQFFGPGTRLTVL.

This clone was seen only once. V is TRBV30 and J is TRBJ1-1; tentative D call: TRBD1 (6 bases). V shed 6 bases and J shed 5 bases, with 19 bases lying between them. Per the germline V gene, CDR1 is GTSNPN and CDR2 is SVGIG (reference sequence). The CDR3 runs 14 residues. CDR3 nucleotide sequence: TGTGCCTGCCTCCCGGTGGTAGGGGGAACTGAAGCTTTCTTT. It specifies CACLPVVGGTEAFF.